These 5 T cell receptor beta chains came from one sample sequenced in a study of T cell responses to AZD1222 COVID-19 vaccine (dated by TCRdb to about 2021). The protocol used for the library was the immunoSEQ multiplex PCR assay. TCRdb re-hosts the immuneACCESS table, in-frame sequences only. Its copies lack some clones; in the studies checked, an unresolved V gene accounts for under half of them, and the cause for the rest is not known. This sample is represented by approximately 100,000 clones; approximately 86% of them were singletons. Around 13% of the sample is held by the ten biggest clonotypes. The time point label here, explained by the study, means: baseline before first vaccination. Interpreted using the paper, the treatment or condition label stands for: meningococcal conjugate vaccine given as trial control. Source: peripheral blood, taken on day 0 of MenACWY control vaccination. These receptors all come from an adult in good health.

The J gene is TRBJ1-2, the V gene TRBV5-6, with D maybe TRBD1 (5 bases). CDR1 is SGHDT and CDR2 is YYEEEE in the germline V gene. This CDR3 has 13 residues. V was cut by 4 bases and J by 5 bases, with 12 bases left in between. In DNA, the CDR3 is TGTGCCAGCAGCGGGGGATGGGAGTATGGCTACACCTTC. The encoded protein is CASSGGWEYGYTF.

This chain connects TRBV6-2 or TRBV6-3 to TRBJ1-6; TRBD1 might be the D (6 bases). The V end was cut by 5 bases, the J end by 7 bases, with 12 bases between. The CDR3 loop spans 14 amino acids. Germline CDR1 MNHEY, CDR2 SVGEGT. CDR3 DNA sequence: TGTGCCAGCAGTCAGGGGTTCGGCAATTCACCCCTCCACTTT. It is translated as CASSQGFGNSPLHF.

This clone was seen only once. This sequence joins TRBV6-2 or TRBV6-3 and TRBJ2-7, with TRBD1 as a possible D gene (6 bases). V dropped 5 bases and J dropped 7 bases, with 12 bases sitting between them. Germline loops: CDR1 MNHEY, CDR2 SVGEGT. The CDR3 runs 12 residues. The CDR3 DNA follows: TGTGCCAGCAGTAACCCCGGGACAGAGCAGTACTTC. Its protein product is CASSNPGTEQYF.

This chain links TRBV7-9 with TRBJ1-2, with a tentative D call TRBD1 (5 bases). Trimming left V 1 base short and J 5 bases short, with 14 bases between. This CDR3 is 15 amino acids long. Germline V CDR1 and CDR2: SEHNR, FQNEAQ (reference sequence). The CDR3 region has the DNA TGTGCCAGCAGCTTAGGGCGCGTCGGGGCTTATGGCTACACCTTC. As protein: CASSLGRVGAYGYTF.

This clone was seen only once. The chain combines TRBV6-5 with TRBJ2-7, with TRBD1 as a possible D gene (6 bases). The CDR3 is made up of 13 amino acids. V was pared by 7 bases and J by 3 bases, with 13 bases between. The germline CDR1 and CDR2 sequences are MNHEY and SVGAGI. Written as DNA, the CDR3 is TGTGCCAGCAAAACGACAGGCTTCTACGAGCAGTACTTC. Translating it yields CASKTTGFYEQYF.